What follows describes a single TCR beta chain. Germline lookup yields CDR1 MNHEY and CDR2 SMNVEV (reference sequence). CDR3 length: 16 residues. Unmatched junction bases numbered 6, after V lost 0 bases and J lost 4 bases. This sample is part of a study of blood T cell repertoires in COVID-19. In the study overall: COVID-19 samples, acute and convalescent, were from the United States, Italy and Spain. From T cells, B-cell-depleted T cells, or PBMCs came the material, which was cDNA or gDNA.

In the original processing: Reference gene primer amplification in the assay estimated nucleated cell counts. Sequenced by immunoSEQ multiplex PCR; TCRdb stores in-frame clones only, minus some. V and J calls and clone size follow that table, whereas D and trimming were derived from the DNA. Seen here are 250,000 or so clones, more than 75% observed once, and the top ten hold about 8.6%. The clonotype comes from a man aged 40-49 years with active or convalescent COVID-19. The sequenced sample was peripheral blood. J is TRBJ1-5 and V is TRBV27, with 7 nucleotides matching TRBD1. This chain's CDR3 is CASSLSGQVSNQPQHF. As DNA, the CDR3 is TGTGCCAGCAGTTTATCCGGACAGGTGTCTAATCAGCCCCAGCATTTT.